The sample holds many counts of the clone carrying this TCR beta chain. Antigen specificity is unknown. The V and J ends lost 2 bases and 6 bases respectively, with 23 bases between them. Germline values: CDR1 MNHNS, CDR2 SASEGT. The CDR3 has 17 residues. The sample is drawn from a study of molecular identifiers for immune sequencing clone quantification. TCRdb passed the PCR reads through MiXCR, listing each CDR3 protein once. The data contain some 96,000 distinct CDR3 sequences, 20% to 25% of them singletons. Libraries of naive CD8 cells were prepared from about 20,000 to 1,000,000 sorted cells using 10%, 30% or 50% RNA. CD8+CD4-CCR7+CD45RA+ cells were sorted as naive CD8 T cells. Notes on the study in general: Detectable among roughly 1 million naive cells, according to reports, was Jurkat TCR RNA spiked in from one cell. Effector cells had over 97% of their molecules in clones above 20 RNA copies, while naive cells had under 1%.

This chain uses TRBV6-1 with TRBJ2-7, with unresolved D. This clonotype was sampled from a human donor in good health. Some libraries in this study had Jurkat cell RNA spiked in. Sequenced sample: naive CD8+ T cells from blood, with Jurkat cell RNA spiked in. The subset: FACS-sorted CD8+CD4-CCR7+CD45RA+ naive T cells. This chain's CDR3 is CASSEIPDTAKEGEQYF. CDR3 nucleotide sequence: TGTGCCAGCAGTGAAATCCCTGACACCGCGAAGGAAGGCGAGCAGTACTTC.